The sequence of this TCR beta chain was determined in a study of CD8+CD57+ T cells in acquired aplastic anemia. Study at large: The average for DNA from sorted CD4+ and CD8+ cells was roughly 3 ug.

As for this clonotype: Its antigen remains unknown.

Genomic DNA acted as the template from which TCR beta VDJ combination and CDR3 sequence profiling were carried out. Each CDR3 protein gets one entry after TCRdb re-called the reads with MiXCR. Of 150,000 or so distinct CDR3 sequences in the sample, roughly 43% were seen once. Germline V gene sequence: CDR1 LNHDA, CDR2 SQIVND (reference sequence). The CDR3 contains 13 residues. Deletions cut 3 bases from V and 4 bases from J, with 9 bases between. Study outcomes and limitations: Patient and control CD8+ Simpson's diversity was not significantly different.

It was patients with CD8+CD57+ cell expansion by flow cytometry who were chosen for sequencing. No therapy was given to patients before blood sampling. Material: sorted CD4+, CD8+, or CD8+CD57+ T cells (not recorded which) from PBMCs. The chain couples TRBV19 to TRBJ2-5; D may be TRBD2 (6 bases). This sequence was found in a human donor with aplastic anemia. The DNA of the CDR3 is TGTGCCAGTAGTATGGGACTCAGAGAGACCCAGTACTTC. Translating gives CASSMGLRETQYF.